Listed here are 24 T cell receptor beta chains from one sample, sequenced in a study of molecular identifiers for immune sequencing clone quantification. TCRdb reprocessed the PCR reads via MiXCR and lists one record per CDR3 protein. Counted here are about 640,000 distinct CDR3 sequences, around 20% occurring once; the ten biggest clones make up roughly 0.9%. Sequencing was done on a sample of naive CD8+ T cells from blood, with Jurkat cell RNA spiked in. Indicated subset: FACS-sorted CD8+CD4-CCR7+CD45RA+ naive T cells. The receptors stem from a human donor in good health. Some libraries in this study had Jurkat cell RNA spiked in.

On this clonotype itself: Just one base apart from a much larger clone, this may be a read error. The chain has TRBV27 and TRBJ1-4; a possible D gene is TRBD1 (6 bases). The CDR3 contains 16 residues. The germline CDR1 and CDR2 sequences are MNHEY and SMNVEV (reference sequence). The CDR3 spells CASGLSPTGFIEKLFF. The CDR3 DNA sequence: TGTGCCAGCGGTTTATCGCCGACAGGTTTTATTGAAAAACTGTTTTTT.

Worth noting for this clonotype: One base away lies a much larger clone, so this may be a sequencing read error. The chain carries TRBV5-4 and TRBJ1-6; D is uncertain. This CDR3 is 17 amino acids long. Germline lookup yields CDR1 SGHNT and CDR2 YYREEE (reference sequence). The CDR3, as DNA: TGTGCCTGCAGCTTAGAGTCTGCCGGAGGCTATAATTCACCCCTCCACTTT. Its translation is CACSLESAGGYNSPLHF.

This clonotype has only a few counts. The chain is built from TRBV30 and TRBJ2-5, with 12 positions matching TRBD1. Germline V CDR1 and CDR2: GTSNPN, SVGIG (reference sequence). The CDR3 runs 14 residues. The J segment lost 5 bases and the V segment lost 1 base, leaving 2 bases of the junction unmatched. CDR3 amino acids: CAWSGDRGQETQYF. The CDR3 bases are TGTGCCTGGAGTGGGGACAGGGGGCAGGAGACCCAGTACTTC. The full variable domain, completed using reference TRBV30 and TRBJ2-5, is SQTIHQWPATLVQPVGSPLSLECTVEGTSNPNLYWYRQAAGRGLQLLFYSVGIGQISSEVPQNLSASRPQDRQFILSSKKLLLSDSGFYLCAWSGDRGQETQYFGPGTRLLVL.

This clonotype was seen at least ten times. The V call is TRBV4-2, the J call TRBJ1-1; D is possibly TRBD1 (5 bases). The CDR3 is 15 residues long. Germline CDR1 reads LGHNA; CDR2 reads YNFKEQ. Trimming removed 3 bases from V and 1 base from J, with 12 bases in between. The CDR3 protein is CASSHGAGSNTEAFF. For the CDR3, the DNA is TGTGCCAGCAGCCACGGGGCAGGTTCGAACACTGAAGCTTTCTTT.

The chain uses TRBV15 and TRBJ2-2; the match to TRBD2 covers 11 bases. V shed 1 base and J 3 bases; nucleotides not matched to a gene: 4. The CDR3 is 17 amino acids. Germline loops: CDR1 LNHNV, CDR2 YYDKDF (reference sequence). DNA of the CDR3: TGTGCCACCAGCAGAGGACTAGCGGGGACGGACACCGGGGAGCTGTTTTTT. This sequence encodes CATSRGLAGTDTGELFF.

This clonotype was observed many times. This chain links TRBV7-2 with TRBJ2-7; D is possibly TRBD1 (6 bases). CDR3 size: 15 residues. The ends were cut back, 2 bases at V and 3 bases at J, with 14 bases in the middle. Germline V gene lookup returns CDR1 SGHTA and CDR2 FQGNSA. CDR3 in amino acids: CASSLMTGVLYEQYF. The CDR3 DNA sequence: TGTGCCAGCAGCTTAATGACAGGCGTCCTCTACGAGCAGTACTTC.

This clonotype was detected only a few times. A read error may be the cause here, since a much bigger clone is one base away. The chain has TRBV6-5 and TRBJ2-7, with D uncertain. The CDR3 totals 13 residues. V was pared by 6 bases and J by 1 base, with 10 bases between. Germline assignment: CDR1 MNHEY and CDR2 SVGAGI. CDR3 DNA: TGTGCCAGCAGCAAGGTGGGGTCCTACGAGCAGTACTTC. Residues: CASSKVGSYEQYF.

Comments on this clonotype: Just one base apart from a much larger clone, this may be a read error. J is TRBJ2-7 and V is TRBV10-3; TRBD1 agrees at 9 bases. This CDR3 has 14 amino acids. Germline V gene lookup returns CDR1 ENHRY and CDR2 SYGVKD. Trimming cost V 8 bases and J 2 bases; bases outside gene matches: 7. Written as DNA, the CDR3 is TGTGCCATCGGGAAGGACAGGGGCCCCTACGAGCAGTACTTC. Translating it yields CAIGKDRGPYEQYF.

This clonotype was seen repeatedly, ten times or more. The V call is TRBV4-1, the J call TRBJ1-3, with D possibly matching TRBD1 (6 bases). The CDR3 totals 16 residues. V was cut by 8 bases and J by 0 bases, with 17 bases left in between. Germline V CDR1 and CDR2: MGHRA, YSYEKL. The CDR3 loop is CASETDSLSSGNTIYF. In DNA, the CDR3 is TGCGCCAGCGAGACGGACAGCCTAAGCTCTGGAAACACCATATATTTT.

The V and J genes are TRBV2 and TRBJ2-7; a weak D match, TRBD2 (6 bases). This CDR3 spans 13 amino acids. Per the germline V gene, CDR1 is SNHLY and CDR2 is FYNNEI. The germline V and J ends were trimmed by 8 bases and 3 bases, with 14 bases remaining between them. Here the CDR3 DNA reads TGTGCCAGCTTGGGGCTAGCGCACTACGAGCAGTACTTC. Translated: CASLGLAHYEQYF.

The chain carries TRBV19 and TRBJ2-1; D might be TRBD2 (6 bases). Germline CDR1 and CDR2: LNHDA and SQIVND (reference sequence). Trimming cost V 5 bases and J 2 bases, with 16 bases left between them. There are 16 residues in the CDR3. The CDR3 reads CASSPLALNTYNEQFF. The CDR3 DNA follows: TGTGCCAGTAGTCCCCTAGCGCTGAATACCTACAATGAGCAGTTCTTC.

Notes on this clonotype: It may be a read error: a sequence one base away is much more abundant. This sequence joins TRBV3-1 and TRBJ2-5, with D perhaps matching TRBD1 (7 bases). The CDR3 is 14 amino acids. Germline V gene lookup returns CDR1 LGHDT and CDR2 YNNKEL (reference sequence). The CDR3 spells CASSHIRGEEAQYF. The CDR3 bases are TGTGCCAGCAGCCACATCAGGGGGGAAGAGGCCCAGTACTTC.

This chain links TRBV4-1 with TRBJ2-7; the D is unclear. This CDR3 is built from 15 residues. V was trimmed by 0 bases and J by 3 bases, leaving 12 bases between them. Germline lookup yields CDR1 MGHRA and CDR2 YSYEKL. This CDR3 is CASSQDYGMSYEQYF. The CDR3 DNA is TGCGCCAGCAGCCAAGATTATGGGATGAGCTACGAGCAGTACTTC.

The sample holds many counts of this clonotype. This chain joins TRBV27 and TRBJ1-5; a possible D gene is TRBD1 (6 bases). The V end lost 3 bases, the J end lost 5 bases, and 11 bases lay between the germline ends. The CDR3 runs 14 residues. Germline loops: CDR1 MNHEY, CDR2 SMNVEV (reference sequence). The DNA of the CDR3 is TGTGCCAGCAGTTTCGGGGGCGACTATCAGCCCCAGCATTTT. It is translated as CASSFGGDYQPQHF.

This clonotype was counted ten times or more. The chain has TRBV6-5 and TRBJ2-7; D ambiguous. Germline CDR1 and CDR2: MNHEY and SVGAGI. The V and J ends lost 2 bases and 2 bases respectively, with 10 bases between them. The CDR3 sequence is 14 residues long. CDR3 bases: TGTGCCAGCAGTTACCTAGGGCCTGCCTACGAGCAGTACTTC. Amino acid sequence: CASSYLGPAYEQYF.

The rearrangement links TRBV11-1 to TRBJ2-1, with a tentative D call TRBD2 (6 bases). Trimming pared 3 bases from V and 4 bases from J, leaving 16 bases between. Germline CDR1 reads SGHAT; CDR2 reads FQDESV (reference sequence). The CDR3 is 16 residues long. The CDR3 reads CASSLDDGGGYNEQFF. The DNA of the CDR3 is TGTGCCAGCAGCTTGGACGACGGGGGTGGGTACAATGAGCAGTTCTTC.

The gene calls are TRBV9 and TRBJ2-7; the D gene is possibly TRBD2 (5 bases). Germline CDR1 and CDR2: SGDLS and YYNGEE. V was cut by 4 bases and J by 2 bases, with 19 bases left in between. This CDR3 comprises 16 residues. CDR3 nucleotides: TGTGCCAGCAGCCCCCGCAAGGACTTTCCGACCTACGAGCAGTACTTC. Encoded protein: CASSPRKDFPTYEQYF.

There are many counts of this clonotype. CDR3 bases: TGCGCCAGCAGCCCAAGAGGGACAGGGGGCCCAGATACGCAGTATTTT. This sequence encodes CASSPRGTGGPDTQYF. This chain uses TRBV4-1 with TRBJ2-3; 12 bases align to TRBD1. The CDR3 is 16 amino acids. Germline CDR1 is MGHRA and CDR2 is YSYEKL. V was clipped by 4 bases and J by 4 bases; unmatched bases: 6.

This clonotype appeared many times. The V call is TRBV19, the J call TRBJ2-1; D is unclear. Between the trimmed V and J ends, which lost 4 bases and 2 bases, there was a span of 6 bases. The CDR3 is 13 residues long. Looked up from germline, CDR1 is LNHDA and CDR2 is SQIVND (reference sequence). Written as DNA, the CDR3 is TGTGCCAGTAGTACCGCGACCTACAATGAGCAGTTCTTC. Protein product: CASSTATYNEQFF. Full variable domain (rest looked up from reference TRBV19 and TRBJ2-1): DGGITQSPKYLFRKEGQNVTLSCEQNLNHDAMYWYRQDPGQGLRLIYYSQIVNDFQKGDIAEGYSVSREKKESFPLTVTSAQKNPTAFYLCASSTATYNEQFFGPGTRLTVL.

There are many counts of this clonotype. V usage is TRBV12-3 or TRBV12-4 and J usage is TRBJ1-5; D ambiguous. The CDR3 is 14 amino acids. V lost 3 bases, J lost 7 bases, and 13 bases lay in between. CDR3 region: CASSFVGGLQPQHF. The DNA for the CDR3 is TGTGCCAGCAGTTTTGTTGGAGGGCTCCAGCCCCAGCATTTT.

Turning to this clonotype: The junction shows a germline mismatch at one end, possibly a read error. V is TRBV5-1 and J is TRBJ2-2; perhaps TRBD1 as D (5 bases). The germline CDR1 and CDR2 sequences are SGHRS and YFSETQ. This CDR3 is built from 16 residues. CDR3 DNA sequence: TGTGCCAGCAGCTCGGACGCGACAGATTACACCGGGGAGCTGTTTTTT. This codes for CASSSDATDYTGELFF.

In this sample, this clonotype turned up once. Sequence at one end of the junction differs from germline and may be a read error. This chain uses TRBV6-5 with TRBJ2-1, with a possible D match to TRBD1 (7 bases). The CDR3 consists of 13 residues. The germline V gene has CDR1 MNHEY and CDR2 SVGAGI. DNA of the CDR3: TGTGTCAGCAGTTTAACCCAGGGGGGTGAGCAGTTCTTC. This encodes CVSSLTQGGEQFF.

This clonotype was counted only a few times. The V and J genes are TRBV7-3 and TRBJ2-3; 8 bases fit TRBD1. V shed 5 bases and J 2 bases; nucleotides not matched to a gene: 6. Germline assignment: CDR1 SGHTA and CDR2 FQGTGA. The CDR3 extends over 15 amino acids. The CDR3 coding sequence is TGTGCCAGCAGCAAAGGACAGGGAAACACAGATACGCAGTATTTT. Its protein is CASSKGQGNTDTQYF.

This clonotype was counted ten times or more. The genes are TRBV3-1 and TRBJ1-5; D is unclear. Trimming left V 2 bases short and J 4 bases short, with 3 bases between. Looked up from germline, CDR1 is LGHDT and CDR2 is YNNKEL (reference sequence). The CDR3 sequence is 12 residues long. CDR3 DNA: TGTGCCAGCAGCCAAAAAAATCAGCCCCAGCATTTT. Its translation is CASSQKNQPQHF. Variable domain in full (rest from reference TRBV3-1 and TRBJ1-5): DTAVSQTPKYLVTQMGNDKSIKCEQNLGHDTMYWYKQDSKKFLKIMFSYNNKELIINETVPNRFSPKSPDKAHLNLHINSLELGDSAVYFCASSQKNQPQHFGDGTRLSIL.